One sample yielded the 27 T cell receptor beta chains listed below, sequenced in a study of T cell clonotyping in hematopoietic cell transplantation. Time point of the sample: recipient sample about 28 days before transplant, after cytoreduction. Sequencing used immunoSEQ multiplex PCR; TCRdb keeps in-frame clones, though not all of them. The table includes under 25,000 clones, approximately 80% detected once. The sequences come from peripheral blood mononuclear cells, collected before stem cell transplant. These receptors were collected from a man in his sixties with acute myeloid leukemia. Some clones in this sample may be carry-over from other donors' samples.

The chain couples TRBV2 to TRBJ2-1; 10 bases line up with TRBD1. This CDR3 region has 15 residues. V lost 3 bases, J lost 3 bases, and 2 bases stayed unmatched. The germline CDR1 and CDR2 sequences are SNHLY and FYNNEI. CDR3 bases: TGTGCCAGCAGTGACAGGGACAGGGGCTACAATGAGCAGTTCTTC. Its protein is CASSDRDRGYNEQFF.

CDR3 sequence reads: CSVTRGGSEAFF. CDR3 bases: TGCAGCGTGACAAGGGGGGGAAGTGAAGCTTTCTTT. The gene calls are TRBV29-1 and TRBJ1-1; tentatively, D is TRBD1 (6 bases). Germline values: CDR1 SQVTM, CDR2 ANQGSEA. There are 12 residues in the CDR3. Deletions cut 6 bases from V and 7 bases from J, with 15 bases between.

This clone was detected only a few times. V usage is TRBV5-1 and J usage is TRBJ2-7; TRBD1 matches 10 bases. The CDR3 length is 14 residues. Germline values: CDR1 SGHRS, CDR2 YFSETQ. V lost 5 bases to trimming and J lost 2 bases; unmatched junction nucleotides: 4. As DNA, the CDR3 is TGCGCCAGCAGACCCGGGACAGGGGCCTACGAGCAGTACTTC. Translated: CASRPGTGAYEQYF.

The chain combines TRBV7-8 with TRBJ2-7; 7 bases fit TRBD2. This CDR3 has 15 amino acids. Losses at the gene ends were 1 base for V and 2 bases for J; bases not matched to a gene: 5. Germline V gene data show CDR1 as SGHVS and CDR2 as FQNEAQ. CDR3 DNA: TGTGCCAGCAGCTTAGGGGGGACTAACACCTACGAGCAGTACTTC. Translated: CASSLGGTNTYEQYF. Full variable domain (rest looked up from reference TRBV7-8 and TRBJ2-7): GAGVSQSPRYKVAKRGQDVALRCDPISGHVSLFWYQQALGQGPEFLTYFQNEAQLDKSGLPSDRFFAERPEGSVSTLKIQRTQQEDSAVYLCASSLGGTNTYEQYFGPGTRLTVT.

This clone was seen once. The CDR3 spells CASSYFDPTRYGYTF. The CDR3 bases are TGTGCCAGCAGTTACTTCGATCCGACTCGCTATGGCTACACCTTC. The chain uses TRBV6-5 and TRBJ1-2; D uncertain. V was clipped by 1 base and J by 4 bases, with 13 bases between them. This CDR3 contains 15 residues. CDR1 MNHEY and CDR2 SVGAGI come from the germline V gene.

The chain uses TRBV6-5 and TRBJ1-2, with 11 bases matching TRBD1. This CDR3 contains 14 residues. Germline V gives CDR1 MNHEY, CDR2 SVGAGI. The V segment lost 7 bases and the J segment 6 bases; nucleotides outside the gene matches: 7. The CDR3 DNA follows: TGTGCCAGCAAAGGACAGGGGGCGCGTAATGGCTACACCTTC. It encodes CASKGQGARNGYTF.

The V call is TRBV19, the J call TRBJ1-1; D unclear. Trimming left V 8 bases short and J 7 bases short, with 8 bases between. CDR1 and CDR2 (germline): LNHDA, SQIVND (reference sequence). The CDR3 has 10 residues. The CDR3 reads CASRWIEAFF. CDR3 sequence (DNA): TGTGCCAGTCGGTGGATTGAAGCTTTCTTT.

This clone was found once. The chain links TRBV25-1 to TRBJ2-2, with D possibly called TRBD1 or TRBD2 (5 bases each). Trimming shortened V by 1 base and J by 6 bases, and 15 bases separated the two germline ends. Germline CDR1 reads MGHDK; CDR2 reads SYGVNS. The CDR3 is 16 residues long. CDR3 sequence (DNA): TGTGCCAGCAGTGAATCCATGCGAGGGGAAGCCGGGGAGCTGTTTTTT. It yields the protein CASSESMRGEAGELFF.

The chain joins TRBV5-1 to TRBJ1-2; maybe TRBD1 (5 bases). V lost 0 bases and J 5 bases, leaving 17 bases between the germline ends. CDR1 SGHRS and CDR2 YFSETQ come from the germline V gene. The CDR3 runs 16 residues. CDR3 coding DNA: TGCGCCAGCAGCTTGGGAGCTCGGGGGGAGTCATATGGCTACACCTTC. It is translated as CASSLGARGESYGYTF.

The rearrangement links TRBV28 to TRBJ1-4; the D is unclear. Germline CDR1 and CDR2: MDHEN and SYDVKM. Trimming removed 7 bases from V and 4 bases from J, with 25 bases in between. CDR3 length: 18 amino acids. CDR3 loop: CASTEESFLGPGNEKLFF. The CDR3, as DNA: TGTGCCAGCACGGAGGAATCCTTTCTGGGTCCTGGTAATGAAAAACTGTTTTTT.

In its sample, this clone was seen once. The chain couples TRBV7-2 to TRBJ2-1, with TRBD2 matching 7 bases. The V segment lost 8 bases and the J segment 0 bases; nucleotides outside the gene matches: 10. This CDR3 region has 16 residues. Germline CDR1 reads SGHTA; CDR2 reads FQGNSA. The CDR3 coding sequence is TGTGCCAGCGTACGCGGGGGTGTTAGCTCCTACAATGAGCAGTTCTTC. This encodes CASVRGGVSSYNEQFF.

The genes are TRBV4-3 and TRBJ2-7, with D perhaps TRBD2 (6 bases). V shed 2 bases and J shed 3 bases, with 11 bases lying between them. Germline assignment: CDR1 LGHNA and CDR2 YSLEER. The CDR3 runs to 14 residues. This CDR3 is CASSQSRRGYEQYF. The CDR3 DNA sequence: TGCGCCAGCAGCCAATCCCGGCGGGGCTACGAGCAGTACTTC.

This clone was found a few times. V usage is TRBV30 and J usage is TRBJ1-3; D is undetermined. V was trimmed by 0 bases and J by 8 bases, leaving 11 bases between them. The CDR3 consists of 13 residues. Germline V gene data show CDR1 as GTSNPN and CDR2 as SVGIG (reference sequence). The CDR3 loop reads CAWSVLEAHTIYF. In nucleotides, the CDR3 is TGTGCCTGGAGTGTACTCGAGGCCCACACCATATATTTT.

In this sample, this clone turned up a few times. The V gene is TRBV6-1, the J gene TRBJ2-5; TRBD1 matches 9 bases. The J segment lost 4 bases and the V segment lost 6 bases, leaving 6 bases of the junction unmatched. The CDR3 contains 14 residues. CDR1 and CDR2 (germline): MNHNS, SASEGT. This CDR3 reads CASSETGGVETQYF. The CDR3 nucleotides read TGTGCCAGCAGCGAAACAGGGGGCGTAGAGACCCAGTACTTC.

In this sample, this clone is medium-sized (0.01 to 0.1%). The rearrangement links TRBV2 to TRBJ2-7; D is uncertain. Trimming took off 1 base at V and 1 base at J, with 5 bases between the two ends. This CDR3 spans 13 amino acids. The V gene's germline CDR1 is SNHLY and CDR2 FYNNEI. The CDR3 DNA reads as TGTGCCAGCAGTGAAGGGCTTTCCTACGAGCAGTACTTC. Protein sequence: CASSEGLSYEQYF.

The chain has TRBV30 and TRBJ1-1; no clear D. Trimming took 3 bases from V and 0 from J, leaving 17 bases between them. Germline values: CDR1 GTSNPN, CDR2 SVGIG (reference sequence). The CDR3 totals 16 residues. The CDR3, as DNA: TGTGCCTGGAGCCCATTCGGACTGCGTTTGAACACTGAAGCTTTCTTT. Its protein is CAWSPFGLRLNTEAFF.

This clone was picked up one time. The V call is TRBV6-5, the J call TRBJ2-7; the D is unclear. Germline V gene sequence: CDR1 MNHEY, CDR2 SVGAGI. The length of the CDR3 is 13 residues. Deletions cut 6 bases from V and 3 bases from J, with 12 bases between. The CDR3 sequence: CASRSDVIYEQYF. DNA for the CDR3: TGTGCCAGCAGATCAGACGTTATCTACGAGCAGTACTTC.

This clone turned up a few times. The chain links TRBV4-3 to TRBJ1-1; no clear D. With 0 bases removed from V and 1 base from J, the gap between germline ends came to 9 bases. Germline V gene lookup returns CDR1 LGHNA and CDR2 YSLEER. The CDR3 runs to 15 residues. The CDR3 here is CASSQERAGNTEAFF. The DNA of the CDR3 is TGCGCCAGCAGCCAAGAGAGGGCAGGGAACACTGAAGCTTTCTTT.

J is TRBJ2-7 and V is TRBV5-1, with D uncertain. Looked up from germline, CDR1 is SGHRS and CDR2 is YFSETQ. V lost 0 bases to trimming and J lost 6 bases, with 4 bases between them. This CDR3 has 11 amino acids. DNA for the CDR3: TGCGCCAGCAGCTTGGACGTCGAGCAGTACTTC. Residues: CASSLDVEQYF.

The chain couples TRBV14 to TRBJ2-7; D assignment may be TRBD1 or TRBD2 (5 bases each). The better agreement between TRBJ2-1 and the DNA end casts doubt on the J call. CDR1 is SGHDN and CDR2 is FVKESK in the germline V gene. The length of the CDR3 is 11 residues. The CDR3 DNA is TGTGCCAGCAGCCAAGGGGGGGAGCAGTTCTTC. It yields the protein CASSQGGEQFF.

The chain joins TRBV9 to TRBJ1-1; weak D call: TRBD1 (6 bases). CDR1 is SGDLS, CDR2 YYNGEE, per germline. Trimming took 0 bases from V and 10 from J, leaving 22 bases between them. This CDR3 region has 16 residues. The CDR3 sequence is CASSVADRDLGGGAFF. CDR3 in DNA: TGTGCCAGCAGCGTAGCGGACAGAGATTTAGGAGGGGGAGCTTTCTTT. The full variable domain, rest sourced from reference TRBV9 and TRBJ1-1, is DSGVTQTPKHLITATGQRVTLRCSPRSGDLSVYWYQQSLDQGLQFLIQYYNGEERAKGNILERFSAQQFPDLHSELNLSSLELGDSALYFCASSVADRDLGGGAFFGQGTRLTVV.

This clone has only a few counts. The genes are TRBV5-1 and TRBJ1-5, with D uncertain. The CDR3 spans 12 residues. Germline assignment: CDR1 SGHRS and CDR2 YFSETQ. V lost 0 bases and J lost 6, with 4 bases in between. The CDR3: CASSLEGQPQHF. CDR3 coding DNA: TGCGCCAGCAGCTTGGAAGGTCAGCCCCAGCATTTT.

The rearrangement uses TRBV11-3 and TRBJ2-3; D is unclear. CDR3 length: 15 residues. V shed 3 bases and J shed 0 bases, with 10 bases lying between them. Germline CDR1 reads SGHNT; CDR2 reads YENEEA. Written as DNA, the CDR3 is TGTGCCAGCAGCTTTCAGAATCCGAGCACAGATACGCAGTATTTT. Encoded protein: CASSFQNPSTDTQYF.

V and J are TRBV7-2 and TRBJ1-2; the D is unclear. CDR1 SGHTA and CDR2 FQGNSA come from the germline V gene. Trimming shortened V by 4 bases and J by 8 bases, and 20 bases separated the two germline ends. The length of the CDR3 is 15 residues. This CDR3 reads CASSSDAVGMGGYTF. The CDR3 bases are TGTGCCAGCAGCTCCGACGCGGTCGGGATGGGGGGCTACACCTTC. The full variable domain, with the rest looked up from reference TRBV7-2 and TRBJ1-2, is GAGVSQSPSNKVTEKGKDVELRCDPISGHTALYWYRQSLGQGLEFLIYFQGNSAPDKSGLPSDRFSAERTGGSVSTLTIQRTQQEDSAVYLCASSSDAVGMGGYTFGSGTRLTVV.

This rearrangement joins TRBV7-2 to TRBJ1-1, with unresolved D. Trimming shortened V by 1 base and J by 6 bases, and 15 bases separated the two germline ends. This CDR3 has 15 amino acids. Germline V lookup: CDR1 SGHTA, CDR2 FQGNSA. This CDR3 is CASSLGGGGRPEAFF. The CDR3 DNA reads as TGTGCCAGCAGCTTAGGTGGCGGAGGGCGGCCTGAAGCTTTCTTT.

This chain uses TRBV28 with TRBJ2-5, with 9 bases that match TRBD1. CDR1 MDHEN and CDR2 SYDVKM come from the germline V gene. The CDR3 loop spans 18 amino acids. Losses at the gene ends were 5 bases for V and 2 bases for J; bases not matched to a gene: 15. In nucleotides, the CDR3 is TGTGCCAGCAGTCCTATCCTTTACAGGGGGCCAAGTCAAGAGACCCAGTACTTC. Its protein product is CASSPILYRGPSQETQYF.

The chain couples TRBV7-2 to TRBJ2-1; tentative D call: TRBD2 (5 bases). The V and J ends lost 5 bases and 0 bases respectively, with 17 bases between them. The CDR3 totals 17 residues. Germline V CDR1 and CDR2: SGHTA, FQGNSA. CDR3 region: CASSPRAGGSSYNEQFF. In DNA, the CDR3 is TGTGCCAGCAGCCCAAGGGCGGGCGGAAGCTCCTACAATGAGCAGTTCTTC.